This T cell receptor (beta chain) was sequenced in a study of blood T cell repertoires in COVID-19. About the research overall: The origin of the acute and convalescent COVID-19 samples was the United States, Italy and Spain. In each case, the material was cDNA or gDNA derived from T cells, B-cell-depleted T cells, or PBMCs.

Regarding this clone: Germline is not matched at one junction end, which may reflect a read error.

Original methodology: The assay estimated nucleated cells by amplifying reference gene primers. Sequencing used immunoSEQ multiplex PCR; TCRdb keeps in-frame clones, though not all of them. That table is the source of V, J and clone size, and D and trimming were worked out from the DNA. The data contain 45,000 to 55,000 clones, about 90% of them singletons. The CDR3 covers 15 residues. Germline values: CDR1 SEHNR, CDR2 FQNEAQ (reference sequence). The specimen sequenced was peripheral blood. This sequence joins TRBV7-9 and TRBJ1-1; tentative D call: TRBD1 (6 bases). This clonotype was obtained from an older man with acute or convalescent COVID-19. CDR3 sequence: CASSLATGSYTEAFF. Here the CDR3 DNA reads TGTGCCAGCAGCCTAGCCACAGGGAGCTACACTGAAGCTTTCTTT.